The 19 T cell receptor beta chains in this list originate from one sample, sequenced in a study of blood T cell repertoires in COVID-19. Here immunoSEQ multiplex PCR was the method, and the copy in TCRdb shows in-frame clones only, minus some. Here the sample spans approximately 300,000 clones, roughly 87% being singletons. The sample was peripheral blood. The origin of the receptors is a man in his fifties or sixties with active or convalescent COVID-19.

The CDR3 reads CASSDWGEGEQFF. The CDR3 DNA sequence: TGTGCCAGCAGTGATTGGGGGGAGGGTGAGCAGTTCTTC. V and J are TRBV2 and TRBJ2-1, with 7 nucleotides matching TRBD2. The CDR3 covers 13 residues. Germline-derived CDR1 and CDR2 are SNHLY and FYNNEI. The junction had 5 bases not matched to a gene; V was cut back by 3 bases and J by 9 bases.

This sequence joins TRBV19 and TRBJ2-5; TRBD2 matches 10 bases. Looked up from germline, CDR1 is LNHDA and CDR2 is SQIVND (reference sequence). Trimming cost V 3 bases and J 7 bases; bases outside gene matches: 11. The CDR3 is 16 amino acids. The CDR3: CASSMTASGGRGTQYF. The CDR3 DNA sequence: TGTGCCAGTAGTATGACGGCTAGCGGGGGACGGGGGACCCAGTACTTC.

The J gene is TRBJ2-5, the V gene TRBV7-2; 13 bases agree with TRBD2. CDR1 is SGHTA, CDR2 FQGNSA, per germline. The CDR3 has 16 amino acids. V shed 5 bases and J 5 bases; nucleotides not matched to a gene: 8. The CDR3 nucleotides read TGTGCCAGCAGCGGGTGGACTAGCGGGAGTACGGAGACCCAGTACTTC. Protein: CASSGWTSGSTETQYF.

The gene calls are TRBV6-1 and TRBJ2-5, with 9 bases fitting TRBD2. The germline V gene encodes CDR1 MNHNS and CDR2 SASEGT. The CDR3 extends over 15 amino acids. The J segment lost 4 bases and the V segment lost 4 bases, leaving 7 bases of the junction unmatched. The CDR3 protein is CASSGAGGIGETQYF. Here the CDR3 DNA reads TGTGCCAGCAGTGGGGCGGGAGGGATAGGAGAGACCCAGTACTTC.

J is TRBJ2-3 and V is TRBV28, with 10 bases lining up with TRBD2. J gave up 0 bases and V 7 bases, and 10 bases lay outside the gene matches. The length of the CDR3 is 17 residues. From germline, CDR1 is MDHEN and CDR2 SYDVKM. CDR3 sequence (DNA): TGTGCCAGCAAACCCGCTAGCGGGAGCTCTAGCACAGATACGCAGTATTTT. Amino acid sequence: CASKPASGSSSTDTQYF.

CDR3 in amino acids: CASSPWPGQGFSPLHF. The CDR3 DNA follows: TGTGCCAGCAGTCCTTGGCCGGGACAGGGGTTTTCACCCCTCCACTTT. This sequence joins TRBV28 and TRBJ1-6, with 10 bases lining up with TRBD1. Germline V gene lookup returns CDR1 MDHEN and CDR2 SYDVKM. The CDR3 runs 16 residues. V lost 5 bases, J lost 9 bases, and 10 bases stayed unmatched.

This chain uses TRBV2 with TRBJ2-2; 7 bases map to TRBD2. Germline values: CDR1 SNHLY, CDR2 FYNNEI. V trimming: 8 bases; J trimming: 1 base; junction bases outside the gene matches: 4. The CDR3 consists of 14 residues. The CDR3 region has the DNA TGTGCCAGCCACCGGGGGGTGAACACCGGGGAGCTGTTTTTT. This translates into CASHRGVNTGELFF.

The CDR3 sequence is CASSFPTAGGPQETQYF. Here the CDR3 DNA reads TGTGCCAGCAGCTTCCCCACCGCGGGAGGGCCCCAAGAGACCCAGTACTTC. This chain uses TRBV5-5 with TRBJ2-5, with 9 bases aligning to TRBD2. With 2 bases clipped from V and 1 base from J, the junction kept 9 bases outside the gene matches. The CDR3 is 17 amino acids. Germline values: CDR1 SGHKS, CDR2 YYEKEE (reference sequence).

The chain is built from TRBV2 and TRBJ1-2; D ambiguous. The CDR3 contains 13 residues. With 7 bases removed from V and 4 bases from J, the gap between germline ends came to 13 bases. Germline CDR1 and CDR2: SNHLY and FYNNEI. CDR3 in amino acids: CASTERESYGYTF. The CDR3 DNA reads as TGTGCCAGCACCGAGAGGGAGAGCTATGGCTACACCTTC.

The chain links TRBV6-5 to TRBJ2-7, with 10 bases that match TRBD2. J gave up 2 bases and V 6 bases, and 4 bases lay outside the gene matches. CDR1 and CDR2 from the germline V gene are MNHEY and SVGAGI. The CDR3 consists of 14 residues. In DNA form, the CDR3 reads TGTGCCAGCAGAAGGACTAGCGGACCCTACGAGCAGTACTTC. It is translated as CASRRTSGPYEQYF.

This rearrangement joins TRBV25-1 to TRBJ2-5; TRBD2 matches at 12 bases. CDR1 is MGHDK, CDR2 SYGVNS, per germline. The CDR3 is made up of 16 amino acids. Trimming at V came to 0 bases and at J to 5 bases, leaving 4 bases not matched to a gene. In DNA, the CDR3 is TGTGCCAGCAGTGAATATCGGCTAGCGGGGGGGGAGACCCAGTACTTC. The encoded protein is CASSEYRLAGGETQYF.

This chain links TRBV28 with TRBJ2-7; TRBD1 aligns across 11 bases. The CDR3 contains 14 residues. With 8 bases clipped from V and 0 bases from J, the junction kept 3 bases outside the gene matches. Germline assignment: CDR1 MDHEN and CDR2 SYDVKM. Written as DNA, the CDR3 is TGTGCCAGCCGGGGACAGGGGGTCTCCTACGAGCAGTACTTC. Its translation is CASRGQGVSYEQYF. The variable domain in full, completed from reference TRBV28 and TRBJ2-7, reads DVKVTQSSRYLVKRTGEKVFLECVQDMDHENMFWYRQDPGLGLRLIYFSYDVKMKEKGDIPEGYSVSREKKERFSLILESASTNQTSMYLCASRGQGVSYEQYFGPGTRLTVT.

V usage is TRBV29-1 and J usage is TRBJ2-3; 9 nucleotides align to TRBD2. J gave up 4 bases and V 6 bases, and 8 bases lay outside the gene matches. The CDR3 consists of 14 residues. From germline, CDR1 is SQVTM and CDR2 ANQGSEA. The chain's CDR3 is CSVQRGAFSDTQYF. DNA of the CDR3: TGCAGCGTCCAGCGGGGGGCCTTCTCAGATACGCAGTATTTT.

V is TRBV28 and J is TRBJ1-5; no firm D call. CDR1 is MDHEN, CDR2 SYDVKM, per germline. The CDR3 sequence is 12 residues long. The germline V and J ends were trimmed by 3 bases and 7 bases, with 7 bases remaining between them. CDR3 in DNA: TGTGCCAGCAGTTTGAGCGGACAGCCCCAGCATTTT. As protein: CASSLSGQPQHF.

The V and J genes are TRBV6-1 and TRBJ2-5; 13 bases map to TRBD2. Germline V lookup: CDR1 MNHNS, CDR2 SASEGT. CDR3 length equals 17 residues. Trimming at V came to 6 bases and at J to 4 bases, leaving 11 bases not matched to a gene. In DNA, the CDR3 is TGTGCCAGCAGCGAAACTAGCGGGGGGGCCCGAGGAGAGACCCAGTACTTC. It is translated as CASSETSGGARGETQYF.

This clone was seen a few times. Written as DNA, the CDR3 is TGTGCCAGCAGTGGGGACAGCTCTAATGAAAAACTGTTTTTT. It translates to CASSGDSSNEKLFF. The chain is built from TRBV28 and TRBJ1-4; 7 bases align to TRBD1. Germline V gene sequence: CDR1 MDHEN, CDR2 SYDVKM. CDR3 length equals 14 residues. J lost 3 bases, V lost 5 bases, and 3 bases had no gene match.

The rearrangement joins TRBV6-6 to TRBJ2-3; 14 bases agree with TRBD2. Trimming removed 4 bases from V and 9 bases from J; junction bases left unmatched: 6. The germline V gene encodes CDR1 MNHNY and CDR2 SVGAGI (reference sequence). The CDR3 is made up of 15 amino acids. The CDR3 DNA reads TGTGCCAGCAGTTCGGGACTAGCGGGGGTCGAGACGCAGTATTTT. Translating gives CASSSGLAGVETQYF.

The chain uses TRBV7-2 and TRBJ2-4; possible D gene TRBD1, 5 bases. This CDR3 spans 12 amino acids. Trimming stripped 5 bases from V and 15 bases from J, with 17 bases between. Germline CDR1 SGHTA, CDR2 FQGNSA. The CDR3 region has the DNA TGTGCCAGCAGCACCTCAGGGAATTTGCCGTACTTC. Translated, it gives CASSTSGNLPYF.

This clone was detected only once. CDR3 bases: TGCGCCAGCAGCTTGGAAGGCAGGGTCGTGGCTTTCTTT. The encoded protein is CASSLEGRVVAFF. The V call is TRBV5-1, the J call TRBJ1-1, with a possible D match to TRBD1 (5 bases). Trimming removed 0 bases from V and 11 bases from J, with 14 bases in between. Germline assignment: CDR1 SGHRS and CDR2 YFSETQ. This CDR3 is 13 amino acids long.